Below, 23 T cell receptor beta chains from the same sample are listed, as sequenced in a study of T cell changes during pregnancy in multiple sclerosis. The table came from immunoSEQ multiplex PCR; TCRdb's copy has only in-frame clones and leaves some out. The repertoire holds fewer than 45,000 clones, with roughly nine tenths as singletons. The sequenced sample was CD4+ T cells from peripheral blood mononuclear cells, obtained in the third trimester of pregnancy. The receptors stem from a female donor in good health, enrolled as a control in a pregnancy study.

This clone was detected only once. This chain connects TRBV5-6 to TRBJ2-1; tentative D call: TRBD2 (5 bases). V dropped 1 base and J dropped 8 bases, with 16 bases sitting between them. The CDR3 length is 15 residues. Germline V gene data show CDR1 as SGHDT and CDR2 as YYEEEE. The CDR3 sequence is CASSLRGFSRDEQFF. The DNA for the CDR3 is TGTGCCAGCAGCTTGCGGGGTTTTTCTCGGGATGAGCAGTTCTTC. The variable domain in full, with the rest retrieved from reference TRBV5-6 and TRBJ2-1, is DAGVTQSPTHLIKTRGQQVTLRCSPKSGHDTVSWYQQALGQGPQFIFQYYEEEERQRGNFPDRFSGHQFPNYSSELNVNALLLGDSALYLCASSLRGFSRDEQFFGPGTRLTVL.

The chain carries TRBV6-1 and TRBJ2-7, with D possibly matching TRBD2 (6 bases). The V end lost 9 bases, the J end lost 0 bases, and 15 bases lay between the germline ends. The CDR3 has 14 amino acids. Germline V gene lookup returns CDR1 MNHNS and CDR2 SASEGT. DNA for the CDR3: TGTGCCAGTCGGGACTTTTCGAGCTCCTACGAGCAGTACTTC. Translated: CASRDFSSSYEQYF.

In its sample, this clone was seen once. V and J are TRBV7-9 and TRBJ2-1; 12 bases match TRBD2. V shed 5 bases and J 4 bases; nucleotides not matched to a gene: 9. The CDR3 totals 17 residues. CDR1 is SEHNR, CDR2 FQNEAQ, per germline (reference sequence). The CDR3 spells CASSKQLGLAGYNEQFF. CDR3 sequence (DNA): TGTGCCAGCAGCAAACAACTCGGACTAGCGGGATACAATGAGCAGTTCTTC.

This clone was detected only once. The chain recombines TRBV10-3 with TRBJ2-7; 8 bases fit TRBD2. V was pared by 5 bases and J by 2 bases, with 8 bases of the junction left unmatched. CDR1 and CDR2 from the germline V gene are ENHRY and SYGVKD. The CDR3 spans 15 residues. CDR3 nucleotides: TGTGCCATCAGTAAAGCGGGGGACTTCACCTACGAGCAGTACTTC. Translation: CAISKAGDFTYEQYF.

The chain employs TRBV5-8 and TRBJ2-1, with 10 bases fitting TRBD2. Germline values: CDR1 SGHTS, CDR2 YDEGEE. This CDR3 is 15 amino acids long. With V trimmed by 4 bases and J by 7 bases, 8 bases remained unmatched. The CDR3 region has the DNA TGTGCCAGCAGCCCCCTAGCGGGGGCCGGGAATGAGCAGTTCTTC. It specifies CASSPLAGAGNEQFF.

The V gene is TRBV6-4, the J gene TRBJ2-3; 11 nucleotides agree with TRBD2. Unmatched junction bases numbered 8, after V lost 4 bases and J lost 2 bases. The CDR3 is 17 residues long. CDR1 is MRHNA, CDR2 SNTAGT, per germline. The CDR3 DNA reads TGTGCCAGCAGTGCGCCGGGGACTAGCGGTTACACAGATACGCAGTATTTT. Protein product: CASSAPGTSGYTDTQYF.

The V call is TRBV4-2, the J call TRBJ2-7; 9 nucleotides align to TRBD1. Germline loops: CDR1 LGHNA, CDR2 YNFKEQ. The CDR3 covers 16 residues. The junction had 12 bases not matched to a gene; V was cut back by 3 bases and J by 6 bases. CDR3 protein: CASSHAGTGTSGEQYF. As DNA, the CDR3 is TGTGCCAGCAGCCATGCCGGGACAGGGACCTCCGGCGAGCAGTACTTC.

J is TRBJ2-7 and V is TRBV10-3; TRBD2 matches at 10 bases. The germline V gene has CDR1 ENHRY and CDR2 SYGVKD. J lost 3 bases, V lost 3 bases, and 5 bases had no gene match. The length of the CDR3 is 15 residues. CDR3: CAISDEAGGLYEQYF. For the CDR3, the DNA is TGTGCCATCAGTGACGAAGCGGGGGGGCTCTACGAGCAGTACTTC.

The J gene is TRBJ2-1, the V gene TRBV5-8, with D hard to call. V shed 4 bases and J shed 3 bases, with 2 bases lying between them. This CDR3 comprises 11 residues. CDR1 SGHTS and CDR2 YDEGEE come from the germline V gene. CDR3 protein: CASSHYNEQFF. In nucleotides, the CDR3 is TGTGCCAGCAGCCACTACAATGAGCAGTTCTTC.

The chain is built from TRBV5-1 and TRBJ2-5; 7 nucleotides line up with TRBD1. Germline lookup yields CDR1 SGHRS and CDR2 YFSETQ. CDR3 length equals 14 residues. V dropped 5 bases and J dropped 2; count of bases not matched to a gene: 6. As DNA, the CDR3 is TGCGCCAGCAGTTTAGACAGGGCGCAAGAGACCCAGTACTTC. Its translation is CASSLDRAQETQYF.

J is TRBJ1-1 and V is TRBV19, with a weak D call TRBD1 (5 bases). Germline V gene lookup returns CDR1 LNHDA and CDR2 SQIVND (reference sequence). This CDR3 spans 14 amino acids. Trimming took off 3 bases at V and 2 bases at J, with 10 bases between the two ends. The CDR3 reads CASSIKRTNTEAFF. CDR3 DNA: TGTGCCAGTAGTATCAAAAGGACAAACACTGAAGCTTTCTTT.

The chain combines TRBV27 with TRBJ2-1; 8 bases line up with TRBD2. There are 13 residues in the CDR3. Germline assignment: CDR1 MNHEY and CDR2 SMNVEV (reference sequence). V gave up 3 bases and J gave up 12 bases; unmatched junction bases: 7. The CDR3 DNA sequence: TGTGCCAGCAGTTTGACGACCGCGGGGGGGCAGTTCTTC. Translating it yields CASSLTTAGGQFF.

J is TRBJ1-4 and V is TRBV9; D not resolved. Germline loops: CDR1 SGDLS, CDR2 YYNGEE. The V end was cut by 1 base, the J end by 2 bases, with 9 bases between. This CDR3 has 15 residues. The CDR3 DNA reads as TGTGCCAGCAGCGTAACCGGGGATACTAATGAAAAACTGTTTTTT. This encodes CASSVTGDTNEKLFF. The full variable domain, completed using reference TRBV9 and TRBJ1-4, is DSGVTQTPKHLITATGQRVTLRCSPRSGDLSVYWYQQSLDQGLQFLIQYYNGEERAKGNILERFSAQQFPDLHSELNLSSLELGDSALYFCASSVTGDTNEKLFFGSGTQLSVL.

The chain recombines TRBV27 with TRBJ1-1, with D perhaps TRBD1 (6 bases). The CDR3 length is 14 residues. Trimming removed 2 bases from V and 10 bases from J, with 17 bases in between. The V gene's germline CDR1 is MNHEY and CDR2 SMNVEV (reference sequence). The chain's CDR3 is CASSLGRRGGAAFF. The CDR3 coding sequence is TGTGCCAGCAGTTTAGGCCGCCGGGGGGGGGCAGCTTTCTTT.

V and J are TRBV19 and TRBJ2-7, with 7 bases lining up with TRBD1. Germline trimming cut 4 bases from V and 4 bases from J; bases unmatched to any gene: 16. From germline, CDR1 is LNHDA and CDR2 SQIVND (reference sequence). There are 17 residues in the CDR3. CDR3 DNA sequence: TGTGCCAGTAGTACCCGCCCCGGGACAGCGTCCGTTTACGAGCAGTACTTC. It codes for CASSTRPGTASVYEQYF.

The rearrangement joins TRBV5-1 to TRBJ1-4; D might be TRBD1 (5 bases). Trimming stripped 0 bases from V and 3 bases from J, with 9 bases between. Germline V gene sequence: CDR1 SGHRS, CDR2 YFSETQ. This CDR3 is built from 15 residues. The CDR3 is CASSLGGAANEKLFF. The CDR3 bases are TGCGCCAGCAGCTTGGGGGGCGCAGCTAATGAAAAACTGTTTTTT.

The V and J genes are TRBV5-6 and TRBJ1-1; TRBD1 aligns across 10 bases. V was clipped by 2 bases and J by 3 bases; unmatched bases: 1. This CDR3 region has 14 residues. Germline V gives CDR1 SGHDT, CDR2 YYEEEE. As DNA, the CDR3 is TGTGCCAGCAGCTTCGGACAGGGGGACACTGAAGCTTTCTTT. Protein product: CASSFGQGDTEAFF.

The V gene is TRBV29-1, the J gene TRBJ1-3; 10 bases agree with TRBD1. Germline loops: CDR1 SQVTM, CDR2 ANQGSEA. This CDR3 is 15 amino acids long. V shed 6 bases and J 0 bases; nucleotides not matched to a gene: 5. The CDR3 here is CSVFGQGVSGNTIYF. In DNA form, the CDR3 reads TGCAGCGTGTTTGGACAGGGGGTCTCTGGAAACACCATATATTTT.

V usage is TRBV10-3 and J usage is TRBJ1-1; TRBD1 is a possible D gene (6 bases). V gave up 8 bases and J gave up 8 bases, with 18 bases separating them. This CDR3 comprises 13 residues. Germline CDR1 is ENHRY and CDR2 is SYGVKD. The CDR3 sequence is CAIEETMDSEAFF. CDR3 in DNA: TGTGCCATCGAGGAAACTATGGACAGCGAAGCTTTCTTT.

The chain joins TRBV7-8 to TRBJ2-3; 10 bases map to TRBD2. V shed 5 bases, J shed 0 bases, and the junction held 2 bases outside the gene matches. Germline V gene data show CDR1 as SGHVS and CDR2 as FQNEAQ. This CDR3 is 15 amino acids long. The CDR3: CASSQTSGSTDTQYF. The DNA of the CDR3 is TGTGCCAGCAGCCAGACTAGCGGGAGCACAGATACGCAGTATTTT.

The J gene is TRBJ2-4, the V gene TRBV9; 10 positions agree with TRBD2. This CDR3 is 13 amino acids long. V shed 4 bases and J 7 bases; nucleotides not matched to a gene: 2. Germline values: CDR1 SGDLS, CDR2 YYNGEE. The CDR3 reads CASSPGLANIQYF. The CDR3 nucleotides read TGTGCCAGCAGCCCGGGACTAGCGAACATTCAGTACTTC.

The rearrangement links TRBV5-1 to TRBJ2-6, with 9 bases that match TRBD2. V lost 5 bases to trimming and J lost 2 bases; unmatched junction nucleotides: 14. CDR1 is SGHRS and CDR2 is YFSETQ in the germline V gene. This CDR3 is built from 19 residues. The DNA for the CDR3 is TGCGCCAGCAGTCGTGTTGCGGGAGGGCCATCAGCTGGGGCCAACGTCCTGACTTTC. The encoded protein is CASSRVAGGPSAGANVLTF.

The chain has TRBV28 and TRBJ2-7; D unresolved. Trimming stripped 2 bases from V and 3 bases from J, with 11 bases between. CDR3 size: 14 residues. The germline CDR1 and CDR2 sequences are MDHEN and SYDVKM. As DNA, the CDR3 is TGTGCCAGCAGTTTAGTTGGCAGTCGCTACGAGCAGTACTTC. It encodes CASSLVGSRYEQYF.